Each of the 17 T cell receptor beta chains below was sequenced from the same sample in a study of blood T cells in healthy people across ages. With a J-beta primer mix and a sample-barcoded 5' primer, a second PCR ran about 7 to 12 cycles. MiXCR, applied by TCRdb to the 5' RACE reads, yields one record per CDR3 protein. The table has over 1.5 million distinct CDR3 sequences, around 48% seen once. Sequenced: blood. The receptors derive from a woman aged 40 to 55 in good health.

The chain recombines TRBV5-1 with TRBJ2-1; 10 bases line up with TRBD2. There are 15 residues in the CDR3. The J segment lost 8 bases and the V segment lost 4 bases, leaving 9 bases of the junction unmatched. Germline V lookup: CDR1 SGHRS, CDR2 YFSETQ. CDR3 sequence reads: CASSPSSGGDDEQFF. For the CDR3, the DNA is TGCGCCAGCAGCCCATCGAGCGGGGGGGACGATGAGCAGTTCTTC.

This rearrangement joins TRBV6-6 to TRBJ2-2; a possible D gene is TRBD1 (5 bases). V was cut by 4 bases and J by 6 bases, with 15 bases left in between. The CDR3 covers 15 residues. Germline-derived CDR1 and CDR2 are MNHNY and SVGAGI (reference sequence). This CDR3 is CASSSQQAIPGELFF. CDR3 DNA sequence: TGTGCCAGCAGTTCCCAACAGGCCATTCCCGGGGAGCTGTTTTTT.

The V and J genes are TRBV7-3 and TRBJ2-3; 11 bases are a match to TRBD2. The trim removed 5 bases at V and 5 bases at J, leaving 6 bases unmatched. The CDR3 is 15 residues long. Germline V CDR1 and CDR2: SGHTA, FQGTGA. Here the CDR3 DNA reads TGTGCCAGCAGCCCCCGACTAGCGGGGATAGATACGCAGTATTTT. Protein: CASSPRLAGIDTQYF.

This clonotype came up a few times. The chain has TRBV12-3 or TRBV12-4 and TRBJ2-5, with D unclear. V dropped 3 bases and J dropped 5 bases, with 10 bases sitting between them. This CDR3 contains 13 residues. CDR3 in DNA: TGTGCCAGCAGTTTTTGGGCGGCGGAGACCCAGTACTTC. This gives the protein CASSFWAAETQYF.

This clonotype was counted a few times. The chain carries TRBV20-1 and TRBJ2-1; 7 bases line up with TRBD1. J lost 10 bases, V lost 6 bases, and 9 bases had no gene match. Germline V gene data show CDR1 as DFQATT and CDR2 as SNEGSKA (reference sequence). CDR3 length: 12 residues. CDR3 sequence (DNA): TGCAGTGCCCAAAACAGGGGATGGGAGCAGTTCTTC. Translated: CSAQNRGWEQFF.

This clonotype has only one observation. One base away lies a much larger clone, so this may be a sequencing read error. The rearrangement joins TRBV7-2 to TRBJ2-7; D gene ambiguous. Per the germline V gene, CDR1 is SGHTA and CDR2 is FQGNSA. The CDR3 is 13 amino acids. Trimming removed 5 bases from V and 10 bases from J, with 18 bases in between. CDR3 coding DNA: TGTGCCAGCAGCCTAGGGCAGATAAACGTTCAGTACTTC. Translation: CASSLGQINVQYF.

The chain employs TRBV7-2 and TRBJ2-4; 12 bases are a match to TRBD2. The J call may be in error: the DNA end matches TRBJ2-7 better. CDR1 SGHTA and CDR2 FQGNSA come from the germline V gene. The CDR3 has 15 residues. The CDR3 reads CASSMTSGRAHEQYF. CDR3 sequence (DNA): TGTGCCAGCAGCATGACTAGCGGGAGAGCCCACGAGCAGTACTTC.

The chain combines TRBV7-2 with TRBJ2-6; 10 bases fit TRBD1. CDR3 size: 18 residues. CDR1 and CDR2 from the germline V gene are SGHTA and FQGNSA. Trimming took 4 bases from V and 2 from J; bases not matched to a gene: 8. The CDR3 DNA sequence: TGTGCCAGCAGCTCATCGACAGGGGGCAGGCCTGGGGCCAACGTCCTGACTTTC. Translating gives CASSSSTGGRPGANVLTF.

The CDR3 DNA sequence: TGTGCCAGCAAGCGGGGCGGCGAGACCCAGTACTTC. Protein sequence: CASKRGGETQYF. The rearrangement uses TRBV6-2 or TRBV6-3 and TRBJ2-5, with TRBD2 matching over 7 bases. V was clipped by 7 bases and J by 5 bases; unmatched bases: 4. The CDR3 sequence is 12 residues long. CDR1 is MNHEY and CDR2 is SVGEGT in the germline V gene.

The chain couples TRBV29-1 to TRBJ1-2, with 8 bases fitting TRBD1. This CDR3 region has 16 residues. The germline CDR1 and CDR2 sequences are SQVTM and ANQGSEA. V trimming: 3 bases; J trimming: 2 bases; junction bases outside the gene matches: 11. CDR3 in amino acids: CSVDSTFTGGNYGYTF. CDR3 nucleotides: TGCAGCGTTGATTCGACCTTTACAGGGGGGAACTATGGCTACACCTTC.

J is TRBJ2-5 and V is TRBV6-5, with 7 bases aligning to TRBD1. The germline gives CDR1 MNHEY, CDR2 SVGAGI. The CDR3 consists of 13 residues. J gave up 11 bases and V 6 bases, and 12 bases lay outside the gene matches. DNA for the CDR3: TGTGCCAGCAGGATAAACAGGGGCCGTGAGCAGTACTTC. Amino acid sequence: CASRINRGREQYF.

The J gene is TRBJ2-1, the V gene TRBV20-1; 9 bases align to TRBD2. The junction had 6 bases not matched to a gene; V was cut back by 2 bases and J by 4 bases. Per the germline V gene, CDR1 is DFQATT and CDR2 is SNEGSKA (reference sequence). The CDR3 length is 15 residues. The CDR3 DNA follows: TGCAGTGCTAGAAGTCCTAGCGGGACATACAATGAGCAGTTCTTC. Protein sequence: CSARSPSGTYNEQFF.

V gene TRBV28 combines with J gene TRBJ2-7, with D perhaps matching TRBD1 (5 bases). The CDR3 extends over 15 amino acids. CDR1 is MDHEN and CDR2 is SYDVKM in the germline V gene. Trimming took off 4 bases at V and 0 bases at J, with 13 bases between the two ends. The CDR3 reads CASSSVGAVSYEQYF. Here the CDR3 DNA reads TGTGCCAGCAGTTCGGTAGGGGCGGTCTCCTACGAGCAGTACTTC.

This clonotype was seen only a few times. The chain is built from TRBV20-1 and TRBJ2-7; D remains unclear. This CDR3 has 12 amino acids. Germline V gives CDR1 DFQATT, CDR2 SNEGSKA (reference sequence). V was pared by 7 bases and J by 3 bases, with 13 bases between. The CDR3 is CSGGLVRYEQYF. CDR3 bases: TGCAGTGGTGGGTTGGTCCGCTACGAGCAGTACTTC.

V gene TRBV6-1 combines with J gene TRBJ1-2; tentatively, D is TRBD1 (6 bases). The germline V gene encodes CDR1 MNHNS and CDR2 SASEGT. The CDR3 has 15 residues. V lost 2 bases, J lost 4 bases, and 14 bases lay in between. The CDR3 protein is CASSESDSGPYGYTF. Written as DNA, the CDR3 is TGTGCCAGCAGTGAATCGGACAGTGGACCCTATGGCTACACCTTC.

J is TRBJ2-3 and V is TRBV28, with TRBD2 identical over 9 bases. This CDR3 comprises 17 residues. From germline, CDR1 is MDHEN and CDR2 SYDVKM. V shed 3 bases, J shed 7 bases, and the junction held 14 bases outside the gene matches. CDR3 protein: CASSFVREGLLFNTQYF. CDR3 coding DNA: TGTGCCAGCAGTTTCGTGCGGGAGGGACTTCTCTTTAATACGCAGTATTTT.

This rearrangement joins TRBV19 to TRBJ2-5; D is possibly TRBD1 or TRBD2 (5 bases each). The CDR3 has 15 amino acids. V was trimmed by 3 bases and J by 11 bases, leaving 22 bases between them. Germline-derived CDR1 and CDR2 are LNHDA and SQIVND (reference sequence). The CDR3 loop is CASSIGGGSHNEQYF. Written as DNA, the CDR3 is TGTGCCAGTAGTATCGGTGGGGGTAGCCACAATGAGCAGTACTTC.